This T cell receptor (beta chain) was captured in a study of blood T cell repertoires in COVID-19. As for the study in general: The origin of the acute and convalescent COVID-19 samples was the United States, Italy and Spain.

Trimming cost V 0 bases and J 6 bases, with 12 bases left between them. The CDR3 is 14 amino acids. Germline assignment: CDR1 SGHRS and CDR2 YFSETQ. Sequencing was performed with immunoSEQ multiplex PCR; in TCRdb, only in-frame clones are kept and a portion is missing. Of some 170,000 clones in the sample, roughly 83% were seen once. Specimen: peripheral blood. The TCR was taken from a woman of 80 years or more with active or convalescent COVID-19. This rearrangement joins TRBV5-1 to TRBJ1-2; weak D call: TRBD1 (5 bases). The CDR3 reads CASSLGQKANGYTF. DNA for the CDR3: TGCGCCAGCAGCTTGGGACAGAAGGCGAATGGCTACACCTTC.